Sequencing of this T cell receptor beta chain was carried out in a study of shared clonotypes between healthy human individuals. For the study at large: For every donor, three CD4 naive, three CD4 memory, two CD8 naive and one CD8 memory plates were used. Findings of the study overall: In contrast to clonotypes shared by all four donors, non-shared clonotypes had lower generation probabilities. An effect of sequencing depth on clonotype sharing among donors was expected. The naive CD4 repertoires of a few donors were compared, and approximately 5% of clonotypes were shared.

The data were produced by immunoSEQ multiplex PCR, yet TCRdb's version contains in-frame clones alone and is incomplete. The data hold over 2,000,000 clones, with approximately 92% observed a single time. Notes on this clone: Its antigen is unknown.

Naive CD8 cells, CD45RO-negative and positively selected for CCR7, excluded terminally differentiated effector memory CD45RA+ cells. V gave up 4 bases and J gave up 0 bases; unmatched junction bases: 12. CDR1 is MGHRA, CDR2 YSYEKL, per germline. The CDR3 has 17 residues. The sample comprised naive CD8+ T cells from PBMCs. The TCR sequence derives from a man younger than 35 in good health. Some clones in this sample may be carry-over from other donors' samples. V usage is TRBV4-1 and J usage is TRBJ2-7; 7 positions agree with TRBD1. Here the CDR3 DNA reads TGCGCCAGCAGCCCCCAGGGGGTGAACCTGGACTCCTACGAGCAGTACTTC. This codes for CASSPQGVNLDSYEQYF.